Shown below are 24 T cell receptor beta chains from a single sample sequenced in a study of CD8+CD57+ T cells in acquired aplastic anemia. Template material for TCR beta VDJ and CDR3 profiling consisted of genomic DNA. TCRdb reanalysed the reads using MiXCR and keeps one entry per CDR3 protein. Seen here are a few hundred thousand distinct CDR3 sequences, roughly 82% observed once, and the top ten hold 42%. Sequencing was done on patients that had shown CD8+CD57+ cell expansion by flow cytometry. Sequencing used sorted CD4+, CD8+, or CD8+CD57+ T cells (not recorded which) from PBMCs. These TCRs come from a human donor with aplastic anemia.

This clonotype was detected a few times. The chain employs TRBV19 and TRBJ2-2; weak D call: TRBD1 (6 bases). The CDR3 has 15 amino acids. In germline, CDR1 is LNHDA, CDR2 SQIVND (reference sequence). The V gene lost 11 bases and the J gene lost 2 bases, with 18 bases spanning the gap. CDR3 in amino acids: CASQFQGTNTGELFF. In nucleotides, the CDR3 is TGTGCCTCCCAATTCCAGGGGACCAACACCGGGGAGCTGTTTTTT.

CDR3 amino acids: CASSSHWLADGYNEQFF. As DNA, the CDR3 is TGCGCCAGCAGTAGTCACTGGCTAGCGGACGGCTACAATGAGCAGTTCTTC. V gene TRBV10-2 combines with J gene TRBJ2-1, with 7 bases lining up with TRBD2. The CDR3 spans 17 residues. Looked up from germline, CDR1 is WSHSY and CDR2 is SAAADI. The J segment lost 3 bases and the V segment lost 5 bases, leaving 13 bases of the junction unmatched.

This clonotype was detected once. The chain employs TRBV11-2 and TRBJ1-2; D is unclear. Looked up from germline, CDR1 is SGHAT and CDR2 is FQNNGV. V lost 0 bases to trimming and J lost 9 bases, with 14 bases between them. The CDR3 runs to 14 residues. The CDR3 loop is CASSLELGYLRYTF. The CDR3 region has the DNA TGTGCCAGCAGCTTAGAACTGGGATATCTCCGCTACACCTTC.

V is TRBV7-9 and J is TRBJ2-1; D is perhaps TRBD1 or TRBD2 (5 bases each). V was clipped by 3 bases and J by 5 bases, with 11 bases between them. Germline V lookup: CDR1 SEHNR, CDR2 FQNEAQ (reference sequence). CDR3 size: 14 residues. CDR3 nucleotides: TGTGCCAGCAGCTTTAGAGGGGTCGACAATGAGCAGTTCTTC. Amino acid sequence: CASSFRGVDNEQFF.

The gene calls are TRBV9 and TRBJ1-2, with D tentatively TRBD1 (5 bases). The CDR3 has 16 residues. V was pared by 3 bases and J by 3 bases, with 18 bases between. Germline CDR1 SGDLS, CDR2 YYNGEE. The CDR3 sequence is CASSARDRGLDYGYTF. DNA of the CDR3: TGTGCCAGCAGCGCACGGGATAGGGGATTGGACTATGGCTACACCTTC. The whole variable domain, remainder taken from reference TRBV9 and TRBJ1-2, is DSGVTQTPKHLITATGQRVTLRCSPRSGDLSVYWYQQSLDQGLQFLIQYYNGEERAKGNILERFSAQQFPDLHSELNLSSLELGDSALYFCASSARDRGLDYGYTFGSGTRLTVV.

This clonotype came up a few times. This may be a read error: a much more frequent sequence differs by one nucleotide. The V and J genes are TRBV7-9 and TRBJ1-2, with a weak D call TRBD1 (5 bases). V shed 3 bases and J shed 10 bases, with 24 bases lying between them. The CDR3 is made up of 16 amino acids. From germline, CDR1 is SEHNR and CDR2 FQNEAQ (reference sequence). The CDR3 DNA reads TGTGCCAGCAGCTTTCAAAGAAGCGGGGGGAGCGATGACTACACCTTC. The encoded protein is CASSFQRSGGSDDYTF. Based on the CDR3 plus reference TRBV7-9 and TRBJ1-2, the full variable domain is DTGVSQNPRHKITKRGQNVTFRCDPISEHNRLYWYRQTLGQGPEFLTYFQNEAQLEKSRLLSDRFSAERPKGSFSTLEIQRTEQGDSAMYLCASSFQRSGGSDDYTFGSGTRLTVV.

The chain combines TRBV9 with TRBJ1-1, with D perhaps TRBD1 (5 bases). With 3 bases removed from V and 8 bases from J, the gap between germline ends came to 23 bases. This CDR3 is 16 amino acids long. In germline, CDR1 is SGDLS, CDR2 YYNGEE. This CDR3 is CASSAGTSGIDTEAFF. The CDR3 nucleotides read TGTGCCAGCAGCGCCGGGACTAGCGGAATAGATACGGAAGCTTTCTTT.

This clonotype was seen only a few times. This sequence joins TRBV7-9 and TRBJ2-2, with D uncertain. Trimming took 5 bases from V and 6 from J, leaving 4 bases between them. Per the germline V gene, CDR1 is SEHNR and CDR2 is FQNEAQ (reference sequence). The CDR3 is 11 residues long. CDR3 protein: CASSRPGELFF. CDR3 bases: TGTGCCAGCAGCCGACCCGGGGAGCTGTTTTTT. The full variable domain, in which reference TRBV7-9 and TRBJ2-2 provide the parts outside the CDR3, is DTGVSQNPRHKITKRGQNVTFRCDPISEHNRLYWYRQTLGQGPEFLTYFQNEAQLEKSRLLSDRFSAERPKGSFSTLEIQRTEQGDSAMYLCASSRPGELFFGEGSRLTVL.

This clonotype was observed once. An end of the junction differs from the germline gene, which may be a read error. V and J are TRBV2 and TRBJ1-1; 7 bases are a match to TRBD1. Germline assignment: CDR1 SNHLY and CDR2 FYNNEI. The CDR3 is 13 amino acids. The CDR3 region is CASGQGGGDEAYF. Here the CDR3 DNA reads TGTGCCAGCGGTCAAGGGGGCGGAGATGAAGCTTATTTT.

About this clonotype: A junction boundary mismatches the germline segment, possibly from a read error. This chain uses TRBV7-2 with TRBJ2-3; TRBD2 aligns across 8 bases. This CDR3 has 13 residues. The V gene's germline CDR1 is SGHTA and CDR2 FQGNSA. The CDR3 loop reads CASRVAGTADTHF. In nucleotides, the CDR3 is TGTGCCAGCAGGGTAGCGGGAACAGCTGATACGCATTTT.

This clonotype was detected only once. The chain joins TRBV7-9 to TRBJ2-5, with 12 positions matching TRBD2. Trimming took 5 bases from V and 5 from J; bases not matched to a gene: 12. CDR3 length: 17 amino acids. The germline gives CDR1 SEHNR, CDR2 FQNEAQ (reference sequence). The CDR3 loop reads CASSTTIASGGEETQYF. The CDR3 coding sequence is TGTGCCAGCAGCACGACTATCGCTAGCGGGGGGGAGGAGACCCAGTACTTC.

This chain connects TRBV19 to TRBJ1-4; unclear D gene. V was trimmed by 2 bases and J by 8 bases, leaving 12 bases between them. The CDR3 covers 14 residues. CDR1 and CDR2 (germline): LNHDA, SQIVND (reference sequence). The CDR3 sequence: CASSINSASEKLFF. DNA for the CDR3: TGTGCCAGTAGTATAAACAGCGCCTCGGAAAAACTGTTTTTT.

With respect to this clonotype: One end of the junction varies from germline; a read error may be responsible. The chain recombines TRBV24-1 with TRBJ2-3, with TRBD1 matching 7 bases. CDR1 and CDR2 (germline): KGHDR, SFDVKD. The CDR3 has 13 amino acids. CDR3 nucleotides: TGTGCCAGCGTGGAAGGGGGCACAGATAAGCAGTATTTT. Translated: CASVEGGTDKQYF.

This chain uses TRBV2 with TRBJ2-7; D possibly corresponds to TRBD2 (6 bases). Trimming shortened V by 6 bases and J by 9 bases, and 18 bases separated the two germline ends. The CDR3 length is 13 residues. Germline CDR1 reads SNHLY; CDR2 reads FYNNEI. The CDR3 coding sequence is TGTGCCAGCAGCGCCGGGACTGGCGGCGGGCAGTACTTC. It specifies CASSAGTGGGQYF.

This sequence joins TRBV5-1 and TRBJ2-2, with D uncertain. CDR1 and CDR2 from the germline V gene are SGHRS and YFSETQ. With 3 bases removed from V and 1 base from J, the gap between germline ends came to 10 bases. The CDR3 spans 15 residues. The CDR3 nucleotides are TGCGCCAGCAGCTACCGGACGGGGAACACCGGGGAGCTGTTTTTT. This translates into CASSYRTGNTGELFF. The full variable domain, in which reference TRBV5-1 and TRBJ2-2 provide the parts outside the CDR3, is KAGVTQTPRYLIKTRGQQVTLSCSPISGHRSVSWYQQTPGQGLQFLFEYFSETQRNKGNFPGRFSGRQFSNSRSEMNVSTLELGDSALYLCASSYRTGNTGELFFGEGSRLTVL.

The sample holds a few counts of this clonotype. At one boundary the junction diverges from the germline segment, which might be a read error. The DNA of the CDR3 is TGTGCCAGCAGCTTGGCGGGGGGTCCCGCTACGGAGTATTTT. Residues: CASSLAGGPATEYF. This sequence joins TRBV9 and TRBJ2-3; 8 bases align to TRBD2. CDR1 and CDR2 from the germline V gene are SGDLS and YYNGEE. The CDR3 is made up of 14 amino acids.

V and J are TRBV10-2 and TRBJ2-3, with TRBD2 matching over 13 bases. Germline CDR1 and CDR2: WSHSY and SAAADI. J was trimmed by 4 bases and V by 6 bases; bases with no gene match: 1. The CDR3 runs to 14 residues. The CDR3 is CASSGLAGADTQYF. The CDR3 DNA follows: TGCGCCAGCAGCGGACTAGCGGGAGCAGATACGCAGTATTTT.

About this clonotype: Compared with germline, one end of the junction differs, possibly owing to a read error. The V gene is TRBV11-3, the J gene TRBJ2-7; D remains ambiguous. CDR1 and CDR2 from the germline V gene are SGHNT and YENEEA. The CDR3 is made up of 14 amino acids. The CDR3 protein is CASSIDPGAYEQYF. Here the CDR3 DNA reads TGTGCCAGCAGCATAGATCCAGGAGCCTACGAGCAGTACTTC.

Comments on this clonotype: Without the conserved terminal phenylalanine or tryptophan, this CDR3 likely stems from a read error. The DNA is omitted, as the CDR3 cannot be located on it reliably, and the CDR3 follows TCRdb's listing. The V gene is TRBV7-3, the J gene TRBJ2-3; TRBD1 is the table's D call and was not checked against the DNA. Germline V gene lookup returns CDR1 SGHTA and CDR2 FQGTGA. Both ends counted, the CDR3 spans 13 residues. CDR3 residues: CASSLAGQPQHYC.

This chain connects TRBV20-1 to TRBJ1-1; D is perhaps TRBD1 (5 bases). Germline CDR1 is DFQATT and CDR2 is SNEGSKA (reference sequence). The CDR3 sequence is 15 residues long. V lost 2 bases and J 3 bases, leaving 16 bases between the germline ends. In DNA form, the CDR3 reads TGCAGTGCTAGAAAGTCTGGCGGGGGGTACACTGAAGCTTTCTTT. Its protein is CSARKSGGGYTEAFF.

To note about this clonotype: This could be a read error, since a much larger clone is one nucleotide away. The chain has TRBV7-2 and TRBJ2-3, with D perhaps TRBD1 or TRBD2 (5 bases each). Germline lookup yields CDR1 SGHTA and CDR2 FQGNSA. The CDR3 spans 14 residues. The DNA for the CDR3 is TGTGCCAGCAGCTTGGCGAGGGACGGGCTCGTATATGGCTTT. Its protein product is CASSLARDGLVYGF.

The chain joins TRBV7-6 to TRBJ1-3; D not resolved. Germline CDR1 is SGHVS and CDR2 is FNYEAQ. V lost 2 bases to trimming and J lost 13 bases, with 24 bases between them. CDR3 length: 16 amino acids. In nucleotides, the CDR3 is TGTGCCAGCAGCTTAATGAGGGCGGGGAGCTCCTACAATATATATTTT. As protein: CASSLMRAGSSYNIYF.

In this sample, this clonotype turned up a few times. CDR3 sequence: CASLKGEQINEKLFF. CDR3 nucleotides: TGCGCCAGCCTAAAAGGAGAACAAATTAATGAAAAACTGTTTTTT. The chain combines TRBV10-1 with TRBJ1-4; D not certain. CDR3 length: 15 amino acids. Germline V lookup: CDR1 WNHNN, CDR2 SYGVQD (reference sequence). The V and J ends lost 8 bases and 4 bases respectively, with 17 bases between them.

The chain links TRBV7-2 to TRBJ1-1; the D gene is possibly TRBD1 (6 bases). Germline loops: CDR1 SGHTA, CDR2 FQGNSA. Trimming shortened V by 1 base and J by 6 bases, and 15 bases separated the two germline ends. The CDR3 runs 15 residues. The CDR3 coding sequence is TGTGCCAGCAGCTTAGATCCAACAGGGAAAGCTGAAGCTTTCTTT. Amino acid sequence: CASSLDPTGKAEAFF.